Described below is a single T cell receptor (beta chain) sequence and its context. These data come from a study of shared clonotypes between healthy human individuals. Generated by immunoSEQ multiplex PCR, the TCRdb table keeps only in-frame clones and is missing some. The sample lists roughly 2.1 million clones; about 93% were seen once. CD45RO-negative, CCR7-selected cells formed the naive CD8 fraction, which excluded terminally differentiated effector memory CD45RA+ cells. CDR1 and CDR2 from the germline V gene are GTSNPN and SVGIG (reference sequence). Trimming took 4 bases from V and 3 from J; bases not matched to a gene: 7. This CDR3 region has 15 residues.

The receptor was isolated from a man aged 18 to 30 in good health. Some clones in this sample may be carry-over from other donors' samples. Sample: naive CD8+ T cells from PBMCs. The J gene is TRBJ2-1, the V gene TRBV30, with TRBD2 matching 9 bases. In nucleotides, the CDR3 is TGTGCCTGGACAATGGTAGCGGGAGTCTACAATGAGCAGTTCTTC. It yields the protein CAWTMVAGVYNEQFF.